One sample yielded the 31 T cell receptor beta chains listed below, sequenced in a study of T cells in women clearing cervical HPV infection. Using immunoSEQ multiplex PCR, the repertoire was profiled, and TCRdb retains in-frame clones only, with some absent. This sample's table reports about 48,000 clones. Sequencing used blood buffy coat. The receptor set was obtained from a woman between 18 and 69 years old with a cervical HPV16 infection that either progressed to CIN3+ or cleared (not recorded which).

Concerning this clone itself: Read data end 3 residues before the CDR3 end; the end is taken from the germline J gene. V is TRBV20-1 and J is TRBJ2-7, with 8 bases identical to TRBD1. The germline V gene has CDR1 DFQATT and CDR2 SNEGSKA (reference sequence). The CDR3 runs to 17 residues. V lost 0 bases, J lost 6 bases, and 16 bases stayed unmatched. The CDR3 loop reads CSARDYRQGRRNGEQYF. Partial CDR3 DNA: TGCAGTGCTAGAGATTACCGACAGGGGCGCAGGAATGGCGAG.

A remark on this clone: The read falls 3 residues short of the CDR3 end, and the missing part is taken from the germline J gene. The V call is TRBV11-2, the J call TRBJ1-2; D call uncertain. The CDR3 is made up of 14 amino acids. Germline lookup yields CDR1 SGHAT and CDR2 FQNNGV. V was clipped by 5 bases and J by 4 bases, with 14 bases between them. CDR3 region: CASSPEMGSYGYTF. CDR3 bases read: TGTGCCAGCAGCCCTGAAATGGGCTCCTATGGC.

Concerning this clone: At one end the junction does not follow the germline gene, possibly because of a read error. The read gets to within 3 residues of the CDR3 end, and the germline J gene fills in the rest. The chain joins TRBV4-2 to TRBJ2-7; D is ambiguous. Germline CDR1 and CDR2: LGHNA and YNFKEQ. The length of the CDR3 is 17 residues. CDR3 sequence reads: CASSPTHLGRVPYEQYF. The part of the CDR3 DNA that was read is TGCGCCAGCAGCCCCACCCATCTAGGTCGTGTCCCCTACGAG.

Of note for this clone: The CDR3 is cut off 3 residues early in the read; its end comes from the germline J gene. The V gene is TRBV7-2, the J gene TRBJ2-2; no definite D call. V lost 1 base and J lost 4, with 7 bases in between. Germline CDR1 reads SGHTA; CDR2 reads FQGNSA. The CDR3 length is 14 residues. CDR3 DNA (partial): TGTGCCAGCAGCTTAGATTTATCCACCGGGGAG. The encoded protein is CASSLDLSTGE. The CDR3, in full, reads CASSLDLSTGELFF.

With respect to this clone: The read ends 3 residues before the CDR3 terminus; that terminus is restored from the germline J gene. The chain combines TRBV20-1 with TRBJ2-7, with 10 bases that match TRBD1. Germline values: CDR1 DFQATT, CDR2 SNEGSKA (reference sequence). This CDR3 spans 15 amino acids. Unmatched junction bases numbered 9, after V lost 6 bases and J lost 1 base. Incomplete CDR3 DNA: TGCAGTGCCATATCCGGGACAGGGGTATCCTACGAG. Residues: CSAISGTGVSYE. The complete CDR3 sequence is CSAISGTGVSYEQYF.

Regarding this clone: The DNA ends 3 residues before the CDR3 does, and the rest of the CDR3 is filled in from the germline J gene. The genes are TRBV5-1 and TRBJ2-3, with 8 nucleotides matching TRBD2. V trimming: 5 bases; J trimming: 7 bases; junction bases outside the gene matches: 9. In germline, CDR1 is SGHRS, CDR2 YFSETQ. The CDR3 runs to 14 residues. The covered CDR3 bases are TGCGCCAGCAGGACTAGCGCCCCGGAAAATACG. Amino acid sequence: CASRTSAPENT. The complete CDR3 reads CASRTSAPENTQYF.

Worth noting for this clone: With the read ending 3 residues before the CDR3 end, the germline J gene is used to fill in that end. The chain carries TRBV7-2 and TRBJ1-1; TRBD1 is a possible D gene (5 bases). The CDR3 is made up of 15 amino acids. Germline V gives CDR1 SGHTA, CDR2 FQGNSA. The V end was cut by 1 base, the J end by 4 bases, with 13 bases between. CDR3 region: CASSLGGERITEAFF. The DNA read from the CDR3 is TGTGCCAGCAGCTTAGGAGGGGAGAGGATCACTGAA.

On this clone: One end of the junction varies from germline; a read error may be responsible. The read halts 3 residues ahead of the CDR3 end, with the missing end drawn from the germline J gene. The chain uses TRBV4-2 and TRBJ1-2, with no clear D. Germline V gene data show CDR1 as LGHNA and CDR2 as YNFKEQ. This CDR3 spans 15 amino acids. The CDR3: CASSQENREKYGYTF. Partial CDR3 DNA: TGCGCCAGCAGCCAAGAGAACAGAGAGAAGTATGGC.

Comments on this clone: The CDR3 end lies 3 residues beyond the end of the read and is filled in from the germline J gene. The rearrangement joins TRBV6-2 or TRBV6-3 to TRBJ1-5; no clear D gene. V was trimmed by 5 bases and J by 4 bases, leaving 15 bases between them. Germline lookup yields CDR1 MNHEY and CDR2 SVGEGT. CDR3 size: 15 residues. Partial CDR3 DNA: TGTGCCAGCAGTCCCGCCGTCAGTTGGAATCAGCCC. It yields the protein CASSPAVSWNQP. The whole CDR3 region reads CASSPAVSWNQPQHF.

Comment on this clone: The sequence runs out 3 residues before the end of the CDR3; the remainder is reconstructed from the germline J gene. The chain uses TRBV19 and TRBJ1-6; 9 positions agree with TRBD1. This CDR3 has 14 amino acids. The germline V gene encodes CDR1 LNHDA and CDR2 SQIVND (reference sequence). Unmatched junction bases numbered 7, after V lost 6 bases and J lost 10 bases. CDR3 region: CASRENRGLSPLHF. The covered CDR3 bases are TGTGCCAGTAGAGAGAACAGGGGGCTGTCACCC.

The part of the CDR3 DNA that was read is TGTGCCTGGAGTGGAGGCCAGATCACCTACGAG. Translation: CAWSGGQITYE. The entire CDR3 protein reads CAWSGGQITYEQYF. The V and J genes are TRBV30 and TRBJ2-7; D call uncertain. The read ends 3 residues shy of where the CDR3 ends; the end is completed using the germline J gene. The germline gives CDR1 GTSNPN, CDR2 SVGIG (reference sequence). The CDR3 is made up of 14 amino acids. V dropped 1 base and J dropped 2 bases, with 12 bases sitting between them. Variable domain in full (rest from reference TRBV30 and TRBJ2-7): SQTIHQWPATLVQPVGSPLSLECTVEGTSNPNLYWYRQAAGRGLQLLFYSVGIGQISSEVPQNLSASRPQDRQFILSSKKLLLSDSGFYLCAWSGGQITYEQYFGPGTRLTVT.

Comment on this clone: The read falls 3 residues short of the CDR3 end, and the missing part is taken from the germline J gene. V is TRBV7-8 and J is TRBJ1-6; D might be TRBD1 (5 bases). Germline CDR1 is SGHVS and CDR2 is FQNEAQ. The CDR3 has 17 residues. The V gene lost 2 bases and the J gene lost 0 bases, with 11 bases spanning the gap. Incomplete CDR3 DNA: TGTGCCAGCAGCTTAAGGGGTCTAGGCTCCTATAATTCACCC. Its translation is CASSLRGLGSYNSP. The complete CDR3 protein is CASSLRGLGSYNSPLHF.

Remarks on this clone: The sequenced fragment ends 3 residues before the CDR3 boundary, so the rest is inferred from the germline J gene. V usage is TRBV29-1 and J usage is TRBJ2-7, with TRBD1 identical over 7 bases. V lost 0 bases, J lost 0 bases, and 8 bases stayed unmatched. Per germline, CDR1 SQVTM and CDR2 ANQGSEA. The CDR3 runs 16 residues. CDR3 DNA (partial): TGCAGCGTTGAAGATCGACAGGGAAAAAGCTCCTACGAG. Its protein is CSVEDRQGKSSYE. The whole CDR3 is CSVEDRQGKSSYEQYF.

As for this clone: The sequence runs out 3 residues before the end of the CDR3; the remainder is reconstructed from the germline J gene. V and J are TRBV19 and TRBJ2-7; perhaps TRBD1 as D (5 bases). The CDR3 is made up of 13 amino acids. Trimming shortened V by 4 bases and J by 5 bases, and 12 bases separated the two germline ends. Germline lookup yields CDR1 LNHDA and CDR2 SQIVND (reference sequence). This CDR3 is CASSKRQWDEQYF. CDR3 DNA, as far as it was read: TGTGCCAGTAGTAAACGACAGTGGGACGAG. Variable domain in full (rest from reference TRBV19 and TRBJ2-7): DGGITQSPKYLFRKEGQNVTLSCEQNLNHDAMYWYRQDPGQGLRLIYYSQIVNDFQKGDIAEGYSVSREKKESFPLTVTSAQKNPTAFYLCASSKRQWDEQYFGPGTRLTVT.

CDR3 loop: CASSFGGVENSPLHF. The sequenced part of the CDR3 DNA is TGCGCCAGCAGCTTTGGAGGGGTGGAAAATTCACCC. This chain uses TRBV5-1 with TRBJ1-6; weak D call: TRBD1 (5 bases). From the germline J gene comes the end of the CDR3, since the read stops 3 residues before it. CDR1 and CDR2 from the germline V gene are SGHRS and YFSETQ. This CDR3 has 15 residues. V was pared by 2 bases and J by 7 bases, with 13 bases between. The full variable domain, its missing parts supplied by reference TRBV5-1 and TRBJ1-6, is KAGVTQTPRYLIKTRGQQVTLSCSPISGHRSVSWYQQTPGQGLQFLFEYFSETQRNKGNFPGRFSGRQFSNSRSEMNVSTLELGDSALYLCASSFGGVENSPLHFGNGTRLTVT.

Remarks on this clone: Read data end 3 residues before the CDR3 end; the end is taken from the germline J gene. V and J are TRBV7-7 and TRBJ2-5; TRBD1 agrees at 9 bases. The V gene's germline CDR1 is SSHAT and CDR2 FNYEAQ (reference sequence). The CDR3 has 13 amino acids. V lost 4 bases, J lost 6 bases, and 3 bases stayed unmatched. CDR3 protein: CASSSDRGKTQYF. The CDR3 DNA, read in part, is TGTGCCAGCAGCTCGGACAGGGGCAAGACC.

The CDR3 DNA, read in part, is TGTGCCAGCAGCTCTCCGGGGACACGG. Translation: CASSSPGTR. The whole CDR3 sequence is CASSSPGTRAFF. The chain uses TRBV6-2 or TRBV6-3 and TRBJ1-1, with a tentative D call TRBD1 (6 bases). The read falls 3 residues short of the CDR3 end, and the missing part is taken from the germline J gene. Germline values: CDR1 MNHEY, CDR2 SVGEGT. The CDR3 totals 12 residues.

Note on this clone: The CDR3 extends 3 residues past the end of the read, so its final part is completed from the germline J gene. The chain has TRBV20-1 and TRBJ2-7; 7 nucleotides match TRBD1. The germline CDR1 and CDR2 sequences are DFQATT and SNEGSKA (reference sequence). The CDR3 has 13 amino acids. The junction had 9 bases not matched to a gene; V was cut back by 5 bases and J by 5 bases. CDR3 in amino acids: CSALGVTGNEQYF. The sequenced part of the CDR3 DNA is TGCAGTGCTTTAGGCGTGACAGGGAACGAG.

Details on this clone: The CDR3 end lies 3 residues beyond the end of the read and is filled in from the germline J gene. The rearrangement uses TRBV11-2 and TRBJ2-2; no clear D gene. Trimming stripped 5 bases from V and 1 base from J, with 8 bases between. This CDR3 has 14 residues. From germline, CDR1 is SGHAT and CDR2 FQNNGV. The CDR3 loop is CASSRSRNTGELFF. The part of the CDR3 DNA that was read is TGTGCCAGCAGCCGTTCTAGGAACACCGGGGAG.

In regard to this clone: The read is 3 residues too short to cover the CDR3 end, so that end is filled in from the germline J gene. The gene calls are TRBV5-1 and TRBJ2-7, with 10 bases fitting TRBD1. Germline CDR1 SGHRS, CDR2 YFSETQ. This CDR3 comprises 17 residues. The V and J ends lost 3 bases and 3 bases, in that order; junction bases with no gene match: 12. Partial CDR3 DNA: TGCGCCAGCAGCTCCCGAAGTGCGGGACAGGGGATCTACGAG. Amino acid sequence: CASSSRSAGQGIYE. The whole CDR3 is CASSSRSAGQGIYEQYF. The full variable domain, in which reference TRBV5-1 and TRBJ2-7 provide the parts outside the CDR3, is KAGVTQTPRYLIKTRGQQVTLSCSPISGHRSVSWYQQTPGQGLQFLFEYFSETQRNKGNFPGRFSGRQFSNSRSEMNVSTLELGDSALYLCASSSRSAGQGIYEQYFGPGTRLTVT.

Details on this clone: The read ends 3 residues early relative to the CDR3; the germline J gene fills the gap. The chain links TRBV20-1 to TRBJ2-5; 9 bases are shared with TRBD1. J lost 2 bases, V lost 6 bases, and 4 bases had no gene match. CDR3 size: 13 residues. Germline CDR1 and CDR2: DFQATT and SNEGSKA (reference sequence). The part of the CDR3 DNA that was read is TGCAGTGCAATGGACAGGGGACAAGAGACC. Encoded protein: CSAMDRGQET. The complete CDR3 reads CSAMDRGQETQYF.

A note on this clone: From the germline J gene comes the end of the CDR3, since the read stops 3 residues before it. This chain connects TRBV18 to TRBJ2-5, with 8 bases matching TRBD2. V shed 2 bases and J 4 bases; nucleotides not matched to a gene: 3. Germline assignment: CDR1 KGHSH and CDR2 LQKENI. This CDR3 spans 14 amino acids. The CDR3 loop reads CASSPMSGGETQYF. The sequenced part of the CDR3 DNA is TGTGCCAGCTCACCAATGAGCGGGGGAGAGACC.

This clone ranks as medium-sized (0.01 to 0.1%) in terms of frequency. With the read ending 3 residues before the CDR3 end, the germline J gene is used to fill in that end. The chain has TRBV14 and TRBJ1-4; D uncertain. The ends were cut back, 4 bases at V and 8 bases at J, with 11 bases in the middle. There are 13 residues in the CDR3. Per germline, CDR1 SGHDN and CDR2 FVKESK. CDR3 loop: CASSPRLTEKLFF. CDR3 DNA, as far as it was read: TGTGCCAGCAGCCCCCGACTTACAGAAAAA.

The CDR3 bases that were read are TGTGCCAGCAGCTTCCGGGACAGGGGGGATGAAAAA. Protein sequence: CASSFRDRGDEK. The CDR3 in full is CASSFRDRGDEKLFF. This sequence joins TRBV5-5 and TRBJ1-4; 11 nucleotides line up with TRBD1. The read terminates 3 residues before the CDR3 end, so the remaining end is supplied by the germline J gene. The V and J ends lost 2 bases and 6 bases, in that order; junction bases with no gene match: 3. Germline V gene lookup returns CDR1 SGHKS and CDR2 YYEKEE (reference sequence). The CDR3 spans 15 residues. Complete variable domain (other parts from reference TRBV5-5 and TRBJ1-4): DAGVTQSPTHLIKTRGQQVTLRCSPISGHKSVSWYQQVLGQGPQFIFQYYEKEERGRGNFPDRFSARQFPNYSSELNVNALLLGDSALYLCASSFRDRGDEKLFFGSGTQLSVL.

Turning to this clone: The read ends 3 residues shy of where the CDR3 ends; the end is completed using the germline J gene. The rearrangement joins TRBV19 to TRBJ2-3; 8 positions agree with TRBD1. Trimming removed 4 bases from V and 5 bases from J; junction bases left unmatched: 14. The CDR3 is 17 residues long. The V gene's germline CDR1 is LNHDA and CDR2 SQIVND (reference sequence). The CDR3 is CASSNRRTGQLGDTQYF. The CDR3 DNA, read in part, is TGTGCCAGTAGTAATCGAAGGACAGGGCAATTGGGAGATACG.

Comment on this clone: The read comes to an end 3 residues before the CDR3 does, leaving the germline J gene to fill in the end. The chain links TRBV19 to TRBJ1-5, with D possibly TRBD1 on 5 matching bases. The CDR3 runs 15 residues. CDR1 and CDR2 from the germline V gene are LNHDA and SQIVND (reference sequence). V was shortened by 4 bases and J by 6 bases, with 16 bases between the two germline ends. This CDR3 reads CASSNLQGGGQPQHF. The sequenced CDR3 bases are TGTGCCAGTAGTAATCTCCAGGGAGGTGGTCAGCCC.

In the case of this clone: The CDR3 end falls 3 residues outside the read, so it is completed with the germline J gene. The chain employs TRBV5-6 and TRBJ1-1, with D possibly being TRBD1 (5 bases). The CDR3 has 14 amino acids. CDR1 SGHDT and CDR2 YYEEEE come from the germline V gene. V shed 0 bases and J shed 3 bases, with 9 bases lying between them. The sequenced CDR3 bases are TGTGCCAGCAGCTTGGAGGACAAGCACACTGAA. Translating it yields CASSLEDKHTE. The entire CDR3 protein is CASSLEDKHTEAFF.

This CDR3 reads CASRSRRGNQPQHF. Partial CDR3 DNA: TGTGCCAGCAGATCCAGGAGGGGTAATCAGCCC. V usage is TRBV28 and J usage is TRBJ1-5, with D maybe TRBD1 (5 bases). The read ends 3 residues before the CDR3 terminus; that terminus is restored from the germline J gene. V lost 6 bases to trimming and J lost 4 bases, with 13 bases between them. Germline CDR1 is MDHEN and CDR2 is SYDVKM. CDR3 size: 14 residues.

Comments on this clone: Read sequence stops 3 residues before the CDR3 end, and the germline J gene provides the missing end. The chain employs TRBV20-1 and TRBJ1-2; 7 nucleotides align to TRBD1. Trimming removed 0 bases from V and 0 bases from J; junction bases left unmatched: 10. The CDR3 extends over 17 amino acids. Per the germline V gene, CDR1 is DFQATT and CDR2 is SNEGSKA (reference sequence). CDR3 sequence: CSARDLEGARPNYGYTF. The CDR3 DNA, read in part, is TGCAGTGCTAGAGATCTGGAGGGGGCCAGACCTAACTATGGC.

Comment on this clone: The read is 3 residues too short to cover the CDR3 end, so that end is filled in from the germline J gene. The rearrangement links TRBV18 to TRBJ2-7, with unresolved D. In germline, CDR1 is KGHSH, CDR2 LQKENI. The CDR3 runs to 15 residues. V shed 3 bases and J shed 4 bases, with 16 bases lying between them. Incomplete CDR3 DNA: TGTGCCAGCTCACCTAGTAACAGAATCGAATACGAG. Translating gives CASSPSNRIEYE. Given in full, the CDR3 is CASSPSNRIEYEQYF.

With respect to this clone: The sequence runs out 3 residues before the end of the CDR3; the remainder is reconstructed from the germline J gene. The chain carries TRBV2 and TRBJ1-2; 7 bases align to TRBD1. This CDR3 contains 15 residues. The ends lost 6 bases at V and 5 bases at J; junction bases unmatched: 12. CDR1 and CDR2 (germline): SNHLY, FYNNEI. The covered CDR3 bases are TGTGCCAGCAGCCAACAGGGGATAAGGCGGTATGGC. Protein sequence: CASSQQGIRRYG. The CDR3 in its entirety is CASSQQGIRRYGYTF.